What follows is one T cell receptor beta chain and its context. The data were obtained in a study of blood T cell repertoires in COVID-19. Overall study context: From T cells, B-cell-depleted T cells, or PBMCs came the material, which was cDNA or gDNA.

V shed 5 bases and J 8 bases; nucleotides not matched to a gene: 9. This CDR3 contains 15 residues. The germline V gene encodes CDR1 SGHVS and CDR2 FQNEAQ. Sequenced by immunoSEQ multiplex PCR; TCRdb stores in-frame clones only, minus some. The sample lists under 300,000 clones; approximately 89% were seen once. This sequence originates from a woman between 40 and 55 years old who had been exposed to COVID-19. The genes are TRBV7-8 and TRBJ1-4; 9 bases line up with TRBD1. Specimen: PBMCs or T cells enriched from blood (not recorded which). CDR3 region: CASSLAGQGREKLFF. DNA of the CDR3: TGTGCCAGCAGCCTGGCGGGACAGGGACGAGAAAAACTGTTTTTT.